The text below deals with one T cell receptor beta chain. Time point given: patch test 3, about 24 weeks after DPC sensitization. The treatment: therapeutic diphenylcyclopropenone sensitization with weekly scalp DPC. The data were taken from a study of human T cells and chemical hapten exposure. Using its own MiXCR run on the RACE reads, TCRdb lists one record per CDR3 protein. Counted here are over 80,000 distinct CDR3 sequences, approximately 10% occurring once; the ten biggest clones make up 0.85% to 1.2%. V lost 3 bases to trimming and J lost 5 bases; unmatched junction nucleotides: 4. The CDR3 is made up of 14 amino acids. Germline CDR1 SGDLS, CDR2 YYNGEE.

The sample here was whole blood, taken in connection with sensitization to the hapten diphenylcyclopropenone (DPC). This TCR derives from a young woman with alopecia areata. Some clones in this sample may be carry-over from other donors' samples. The chain employs TRBV9 and TRBJ2-5; 10 bases agree with TRBD1. The chain's CDR3 is CASSAQGQGETQYF. The DNA for the CDR3 is TGTGCCAGCAGCGCCCAGGGACAGGGGGAGACCCAGTACTTC.